This T cell receptor (beta chain) was identified in a study of shared clonotypes between healthy human individuals. Study-level information: Donors had three CD4 naive, three CD4 memory, two CD8 naive and one CD8 memory plate apiece. Study-wide findings and caveats: Naive CD4 clonotype sharing across a few donors was 4% to 5%.

Assay: immunoSEQ multiplex PCR; the TCRdb copy retains only in-frame clones and omits some. The sample records hundreds of thousands of clones, about 96% being singletons. CDR1 and CDR2 (germline): KGHSH, LQKENI. Trimming left V 4 bases short and J 0 bases short, with 4 bases between. The CDR3 runs 13 residues. It was into CD45RA+ naive and CD45RA-negative memory subsets that the CD4+ cells were split. For this clone: Antigen specificity is unknown.

The specimen was naive CD4+ T cells sorted from blood. Subset described: CD45RA+ positively selected. The chain employs TRBV18 and TRBJ1-5, with D unclear. The sequence was collected from a young woman in good health. CDR3 nucleotides: TGTGCCAGCTCACTTGGTAGCAATCAGCCCCAGCATTTT. Encoded protein: CASSLGSNQPQHF.